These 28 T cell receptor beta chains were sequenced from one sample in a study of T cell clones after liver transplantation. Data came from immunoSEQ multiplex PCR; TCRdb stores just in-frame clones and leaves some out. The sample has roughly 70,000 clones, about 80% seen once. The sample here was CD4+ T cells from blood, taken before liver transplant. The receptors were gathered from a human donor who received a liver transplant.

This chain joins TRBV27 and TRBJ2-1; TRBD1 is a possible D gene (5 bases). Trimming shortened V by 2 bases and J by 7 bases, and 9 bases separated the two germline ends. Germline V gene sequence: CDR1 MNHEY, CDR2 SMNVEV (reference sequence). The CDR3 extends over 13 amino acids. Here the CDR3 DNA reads TGTGCCAGCAGTTTAGGGCCAGGGAATGAGCAGTTCTTC. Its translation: CASSLGPGNEQFF.

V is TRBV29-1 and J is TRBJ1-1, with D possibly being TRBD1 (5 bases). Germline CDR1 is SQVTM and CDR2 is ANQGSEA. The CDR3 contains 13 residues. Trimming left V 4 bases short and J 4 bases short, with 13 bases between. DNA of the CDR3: TGCAGCGTTGTGACGGGGGTGGGCACTGAAGCTTTCTTT. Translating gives CSVVTGVGTEAFF.

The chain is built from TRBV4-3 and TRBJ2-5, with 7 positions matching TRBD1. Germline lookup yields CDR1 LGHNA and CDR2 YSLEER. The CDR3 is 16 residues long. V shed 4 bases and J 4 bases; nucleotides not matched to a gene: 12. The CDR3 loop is CASSPGFTGVGETQYF. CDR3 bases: TGCGCCAGCAGCCCCGGCTTTACAGGGGTGGGAGAGACCCAGTACTTC.

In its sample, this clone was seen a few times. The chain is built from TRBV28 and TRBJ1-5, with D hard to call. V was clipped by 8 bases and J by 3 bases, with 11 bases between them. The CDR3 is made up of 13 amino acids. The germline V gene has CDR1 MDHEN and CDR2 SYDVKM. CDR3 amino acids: CASHRGINQPQHF. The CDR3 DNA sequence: TGTGCCAGCCACCGGGGTATCAATCAGCCCCAGCATTTT. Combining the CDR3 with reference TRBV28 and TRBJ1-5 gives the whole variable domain DVKVTQSSRYLVKRTGEKVFLECVQDMDHENMFWYRQDPGLGLRLIYFSYDVKMKEKGDIPEGYSVSREKKERFSLILESASTNQTSMYLCASHRGINQPQHFGDGTRLSIL.

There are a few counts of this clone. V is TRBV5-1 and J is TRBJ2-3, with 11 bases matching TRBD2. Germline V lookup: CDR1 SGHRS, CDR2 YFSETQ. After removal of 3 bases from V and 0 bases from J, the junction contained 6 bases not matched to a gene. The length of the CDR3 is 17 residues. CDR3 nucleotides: TGCGCCAGCAGCTGGCCCCTAGCGGGGGGTAGCACAGATACGCAGTATTTT. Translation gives CASSWPLAGGSTDTQYF.

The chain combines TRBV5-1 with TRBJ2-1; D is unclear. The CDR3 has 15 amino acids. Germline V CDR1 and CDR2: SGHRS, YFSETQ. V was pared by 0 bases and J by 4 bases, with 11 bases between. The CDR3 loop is CASSLEGSIYNEQFF. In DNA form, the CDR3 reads TGCGCCAGCAGCTTGGAAGGTTCAATTTACAATGAGCAGTTCTTC.

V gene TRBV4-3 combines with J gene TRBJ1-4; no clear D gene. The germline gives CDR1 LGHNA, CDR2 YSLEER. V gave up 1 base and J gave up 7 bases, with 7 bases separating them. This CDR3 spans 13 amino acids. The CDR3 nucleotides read TGCGCCAGCAGCCAAGGGGAGGGTGAAAAACTGTTTTTT. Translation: CASSQGEGEKLFF.

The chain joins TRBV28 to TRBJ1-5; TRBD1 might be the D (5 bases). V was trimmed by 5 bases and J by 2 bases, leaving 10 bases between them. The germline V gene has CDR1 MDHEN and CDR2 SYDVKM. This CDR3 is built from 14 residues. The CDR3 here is CASSAMTGNQPQHF. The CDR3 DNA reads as TGTGCCAGCAGTGCTATGACAGGCAATCAGCCCCAGCATTTT.

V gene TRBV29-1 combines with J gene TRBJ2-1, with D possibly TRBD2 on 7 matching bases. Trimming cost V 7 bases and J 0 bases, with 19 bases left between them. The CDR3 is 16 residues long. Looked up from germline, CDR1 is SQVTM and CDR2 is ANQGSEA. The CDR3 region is CSAEEGDYSSYNEQFF. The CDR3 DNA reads TGCAGCGCCGAGGAGGGGGACTACAGCTCCTACAATGAGCAGTTCTTC.

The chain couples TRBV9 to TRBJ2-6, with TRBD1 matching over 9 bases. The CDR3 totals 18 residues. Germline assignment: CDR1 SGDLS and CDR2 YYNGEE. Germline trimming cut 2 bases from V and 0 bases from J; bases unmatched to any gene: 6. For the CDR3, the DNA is TGTGCCAGCAGCGTGGGGACAGGGCCCCCCTCTGGGGCCAACGTCCTGACTTTC. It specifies CASSVGTGPPSGANVLTF.

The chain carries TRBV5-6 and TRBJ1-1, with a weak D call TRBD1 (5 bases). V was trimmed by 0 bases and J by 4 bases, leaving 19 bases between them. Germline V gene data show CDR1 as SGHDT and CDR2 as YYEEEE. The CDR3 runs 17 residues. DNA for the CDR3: TGTGCCAGCAGCTTGGGGGGCCTGTTGGACCTGAGCACTGAAGCTTTCTTT. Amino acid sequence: CASSLGGLLDLSTEAFF.

The CDR3 coding sequence is TGTGCCAGCTCACCCCTGTCACCTGAGACAGGGGTCGGAAACACCATATATTTT. It encodes CASSPLSPETGVGNTIYF. The chain uses TRBV18 and TRBJ1-3; 8 bases line up with TRBD1. From germline, CDR1 is KGHSH and CDR2 LQKENI. The CDR3 runs 18 residues. The junction had 14 bases not matched to a gene; V was cut back by 3 bases and J by 4 bases.

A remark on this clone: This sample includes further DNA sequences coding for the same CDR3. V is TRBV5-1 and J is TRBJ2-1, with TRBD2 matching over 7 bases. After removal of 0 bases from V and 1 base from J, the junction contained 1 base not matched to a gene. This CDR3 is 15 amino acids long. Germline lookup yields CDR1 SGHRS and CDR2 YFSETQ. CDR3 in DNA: TGCGCCAGCAGCTTGGAGGGAGGGTCCTACAATGAGCAGTTCTTC. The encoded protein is CASSLEGGSYNEQFF.

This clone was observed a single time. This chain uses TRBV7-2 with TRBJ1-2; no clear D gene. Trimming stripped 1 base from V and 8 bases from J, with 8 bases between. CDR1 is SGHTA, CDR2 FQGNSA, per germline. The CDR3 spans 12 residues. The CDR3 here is CASSLEARGYTF. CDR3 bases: TGTGCCAGCAGCTTAGAGGCCCGGGGCTACACCTTC.

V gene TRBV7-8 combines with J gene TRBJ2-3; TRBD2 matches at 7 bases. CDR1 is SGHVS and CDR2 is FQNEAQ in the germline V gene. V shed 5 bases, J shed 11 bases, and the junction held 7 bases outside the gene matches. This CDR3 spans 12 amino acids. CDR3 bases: TGTGCCAGCAGCGTTAGCGGCGGGGGGCAGTATTTT. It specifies CASSVSGGGQYF.

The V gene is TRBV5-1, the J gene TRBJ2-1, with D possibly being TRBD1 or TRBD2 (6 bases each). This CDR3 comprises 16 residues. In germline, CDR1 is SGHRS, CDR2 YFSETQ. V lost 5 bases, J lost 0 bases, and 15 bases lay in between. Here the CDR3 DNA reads TGCGCCAGCAGGTTGAGCGGAGGGGGCTCCTACAATGAGCAGTTCTTC. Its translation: CASRLSGGGSYNEQFF.

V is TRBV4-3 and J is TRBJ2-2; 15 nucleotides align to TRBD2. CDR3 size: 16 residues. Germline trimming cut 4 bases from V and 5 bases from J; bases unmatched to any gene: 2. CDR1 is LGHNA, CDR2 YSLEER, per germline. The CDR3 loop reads CASSPGTSGRTGELFF. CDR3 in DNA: TGCGCCAGCAGCCCCGGGACTAGCGGGAGGACCGGGGAGCTGTTTTTT.

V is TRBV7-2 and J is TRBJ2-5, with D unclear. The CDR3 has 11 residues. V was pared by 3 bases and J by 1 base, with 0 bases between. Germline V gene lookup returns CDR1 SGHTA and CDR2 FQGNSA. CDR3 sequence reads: CASSFQETQYF. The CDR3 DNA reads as TGTGCCAGCAGCTTCCAAGAGACCCAGTACTTC.

The CDR3 DNA is TGTGCCAGCAGTCCTCAGTCTCAAGAGACCCAGTACTTC. Translating it yields CASSPQSQETQYF. V and J are TRBV2 and TRBJ2-5; D not resolved. This CDR3 has 13 residues. With 5 bases removed from V and 2 bases from J, the gap between germline ends came to 9 bases. Germline V gives CDR1 SNHLY, CDR2 FYNNEI. The variable domain in full, with the rest retrieved from reference TRBV2 and TRBJ2-5, is EPEVTQTPSHQVTQMGQEVILRCVPISNHLYFYWYRQILGQKVEFLVSFYNNEISEKSEIFDDQFSVERPDGSNFTLKIRSTKLEDSAMYFCASSPQSQETQYFGPGTRLLVL.

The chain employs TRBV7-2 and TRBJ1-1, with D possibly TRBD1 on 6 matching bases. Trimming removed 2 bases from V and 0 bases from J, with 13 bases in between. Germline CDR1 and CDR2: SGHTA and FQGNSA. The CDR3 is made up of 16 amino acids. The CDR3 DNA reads TGTGCCAGCAGCTTACGGGCGACAGGCCTGAACACTGAAGCTTTCTTT. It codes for CASSLRATGLNTEAFF.

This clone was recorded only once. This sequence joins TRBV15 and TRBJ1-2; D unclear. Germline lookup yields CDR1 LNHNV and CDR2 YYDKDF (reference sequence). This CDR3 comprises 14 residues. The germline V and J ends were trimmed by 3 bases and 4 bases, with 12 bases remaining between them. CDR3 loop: CATSRAGGLYGYTF. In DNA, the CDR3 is TGTGCCACCAGCAGGGCTGGCGGGCTCTATGGCTACACCTTC.

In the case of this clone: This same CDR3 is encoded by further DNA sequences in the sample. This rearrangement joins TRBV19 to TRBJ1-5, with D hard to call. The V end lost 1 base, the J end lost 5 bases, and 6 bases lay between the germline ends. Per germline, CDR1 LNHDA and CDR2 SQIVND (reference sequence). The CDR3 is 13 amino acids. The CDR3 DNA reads TGTGCCAGTAGTATAGGGTTTGATCAGCCCCAGCATTTT. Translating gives CASSIGFDQPQHF.

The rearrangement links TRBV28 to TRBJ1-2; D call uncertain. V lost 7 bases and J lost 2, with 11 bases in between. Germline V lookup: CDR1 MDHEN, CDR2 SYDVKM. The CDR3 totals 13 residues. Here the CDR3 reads CASTSGLNYGYTF. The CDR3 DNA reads TGTGCCAGCACTAGTGGGCTGAACTATGGCTACACCTTC.

For the CDR3, the DNA is TGTGCCAGCTCACCACCAAGGCAGGGGGCGGCCTACGAGCAGTACTTC. This translates into CASSPPRQGAAYEQYF. The rearrangement uses TRBV18 and TRBJ2-7, with TRBD1 identical over 8 bases. V shed 0 bases and J 2 bases; nucleotides not matched to a gene: 6. Germline V gene lookup returns CDR1 KGHSH and CDR2 LQKENI. The CDR3 covers 16 residues. The variable domain in full, completed from reference TRBV18 and TRBJ2-7, reads NAGVMQNPRHLVRRRGQEARLRCSPMKGHSHVYWYRQLPEEGLKFMVYLQKENIIDESGMPKERFSAEFPKEGPSILRIQQVVRGDSAAYFCASSPPRQGAAYEQYFGPGTRLTVT.

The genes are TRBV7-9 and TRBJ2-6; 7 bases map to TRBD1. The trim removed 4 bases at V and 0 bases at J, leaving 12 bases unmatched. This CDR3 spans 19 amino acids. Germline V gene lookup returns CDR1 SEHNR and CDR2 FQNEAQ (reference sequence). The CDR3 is CASSSHRGRGSSGANVLTF. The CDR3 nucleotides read TGTGCCAGCAGCTCCCACAGGGGTCGGGGAAGCTCTGGGGCCAACGTCCTGACTTTC.

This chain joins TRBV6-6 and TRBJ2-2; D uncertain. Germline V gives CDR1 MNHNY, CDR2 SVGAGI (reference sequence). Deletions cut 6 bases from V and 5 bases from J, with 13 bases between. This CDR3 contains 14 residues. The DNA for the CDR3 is TGTGCCAGCAGCCTCACTCTGGGAACCGGGGAGCTGTTTTTT. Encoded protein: CASSLTLGTGELFF.

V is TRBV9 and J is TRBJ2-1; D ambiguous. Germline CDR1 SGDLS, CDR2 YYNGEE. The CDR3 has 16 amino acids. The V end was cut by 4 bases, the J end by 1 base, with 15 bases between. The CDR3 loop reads CASSSQNTFSYNEQFF. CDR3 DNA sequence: TGTGCCAGCAGCTCCCAGAACACCTTTTCCTACAATGAGCAGTTCTTC. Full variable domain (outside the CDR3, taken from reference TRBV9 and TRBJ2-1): DSGVTQTPKHLITATGQRVTLRCSPRSGDLSVYWYQQSLDQGLQFLIQYYNGEERAKGNILERFSAQQFPDLHSELNLSSLELGDSALYFCASSSQNTFSYNEQFFGPGTRLTVL.

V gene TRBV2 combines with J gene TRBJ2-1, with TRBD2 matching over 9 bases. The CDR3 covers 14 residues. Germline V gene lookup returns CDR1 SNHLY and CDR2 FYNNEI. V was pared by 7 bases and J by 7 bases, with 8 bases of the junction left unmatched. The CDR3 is CASKLAGVANEQFF. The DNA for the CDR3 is TGTGCCAGCAAATTAGCGGGAGTCGCGAATGAGCAGTTCTTC.